The 12 T cell receptor beta chains in this list originate from one sample, sequenced in a study of T cell repertoires in cytomegalovirus infection. TCRdb re-called the reads with MiXCR, one entry per CDR3 protein. Of about 900,000 distinct CDR3 sequences listed, approximately 31% are singletons. For these TCRs, the target antigens are not known. This sample comprised cultured CD8+ T cells from PBMCs, obtained from culture after CMV antigen stimulation. Receptor source: a human donor in good health (CMV status not recorded). Some clones in this sample may be carry-over from other donors' samples.

V usage is TRBV10-2 and J usage is TRBJ2-3, with TRBD2 as a possible D gene (6 bases). This CDR3 region has 17 residues. Trimming stripped 2 bases from V and 1 base from J, with 16 bases between. Germline V gene lookup returns CDR1 WSHSY and CDR2 SAAADI. In DNA form, the CDR3 reads TGCGCCAGCAGTGAGAGCCCGGGGCCGGGAGGCACAGATACGCAGTATTTT. It specifies CASSESPGPGGTDTQYF.

The chain employs TRBV18 and TRBJ1-5, with 10 bases fitting TRBD1. Unmatched junction bases numbered 4, after V lost 2 bases and J lost 6 bases. From germline, CDR1 is KGHSH and CDR2 LQKENI. This CDR3 is 15 amino acids long. Here the CDR3 reads CASSPSGTGVQPQHF. For the CDR3, the DNA is TGTGCCAGCTCACCATCCGGGACAGGGGTTCAGCCCCAGCATTTT.

The DNA for the CDR3 is TGTGCCACCAGCAGAGATGGGGGGATACGTGGGGCCAACGTCCTGACTTTC. This sequence encodes CATSRDGGIRGANVLTF. The chain employs TRBV15 and TRBJ2-6; possibly TRBD2 for D (6 bases). The CDR3 length is 17 residues. Trimming took 0 bases from V and 3 from J, leaving 12 bases between them. The germline V gene has CDR1 LNHNV and CDR2 YYDKDF (reference sequence).

The chain is built from TRBV6-6 and TRBJ2-5; 8 nucleotides agree with TRBD2. The CDR3 is 16 residues long. V gave up 5 bases and J gave up 0 bases; unmatched junction bases: 8. Germline CDR1 reads MNHNY; CDR2 reads SVGAGI (reference sequence). The CDR3 reads CASSTRGGGYQETQYF. Here the CDR3 DNA reads TGTGCCAGCAGTACACGGGGGGGGGGGTACCAAGAGACCCAGTACTTC.

The chain is built from TRBV5-5 and TRBJ2-3, with 9 bases aligning to TRBD1. Germline CDR1 is SGHKS and CDR2 is YYEKEE (reference sequence). Unmatched junction bases numbered 15, after V lost 3 bases and J lost 1 base. The CDR3 runs 19 residues. This CDR3 is CASSSLTTRTGAGTDTQYF. For the CDR3, the DNA is TGTGCCAGCAGCTCACTCACAACCCGGACAGGGGCGGGCACAGATACGCAGTATTTT.

This clonotype was counted between two and nine times. This chain joins TRBV7-9 and TRBJ1-3, with D tentatively TRBD1 (6 bases). The CDR3 has 18 amino acids. V lost 5 bases and J lost 0, with 20 bases in between. Germline V CDR1 and CDR2: SEHNR, FQNEAQ (reference sequence). The CDR3 is CASSPLGAGEYSGNTIYF. CDR3 bases: TGTGCCAGCAGCCCACTTGGGGCAGGGGAATACTCTGGAAACACCATATATTTT.

V gene TRBV28 combines with J gene TRBJ2-1; 9 positions agree with TRBD2. The CDR3 extends over 19 amino acids. J gave up 8 bases and V 2 bases, and 19 bases lay outside the gene matches. Germline V gene lookup returns CDR1 MDHEN and CDR2 SYDVKM. Here the CDR3 DNA reads TGTGCCAGCAGTTTAAATTTGGGGAAGATGAGCGGGGGGCTTGATGAGCAGTTCTTC. Translated: CASSLNLGKMSGGLDEQFF.

This clonotype was seen more than once but under ten times. This rearrangement joins TRBV7-9 to TRBJ2-1; TRBD1 is a possible D gene (6 bases). This CDR3 comprises 14 residues. V was clipped by 5 bases and J by 8 bases, with 16 bases between them. Germline V gives CDR1 SEHNR, CDR2 FQNEAQ (reference sequence). This chain's CDR3 is CASSTPQGIHEQFF. As DNA, the CDR3 is TGTGCCAGCAGCACCCCACAGGGTATCCATGAGCAGTTCTTC.

The V gene is TRBV19, the J gene TRBJ1-1, with unresolved D. Germline-derived CDR1 and CDR2 are LNHDA and SQIVND (reference sequence). The V end lost 8 bases, the J end lost 0 bases, and 16 bases lay between the germline ends. This CDR3 is 15 amino acids long. As DNA, the CDR3 is TGTGCCAGTGAGGACCTCGGGCCGGTGAACACTGAAGCTTTCTTT. Its protein is CASEDLGPVNTEAFF.

The chain employs TRBV4-1 and TRBJ2-7; 8 bases fit TRBD2. J gave up 3 bases and V 0 bases, and 7 bases lay outside the gene matches. The CDR3 is made up of 16 amino acids. The germline gives CDR1 MGHRA, CDR2 YSYEKL. For the CDR3, the DNA is TGCGCCAGCAGCCAAGATCGACGGGGGGGTTTCTACGAGCAGTACTTC. It is translated as CASSQDRRGGFYEQYF.

The chain joins TRBV19 to TRBJ2-1; D may be TRBD2 (6 bases). CDR3 length: 13 amino acids. Germline V CDR1 and CDR2: LNHDA, SQIVND (reference sequence). The V gene lost 6 bases and the J gene lost 3 bases, with 9 bases spanning the gap. In nucleotides, the CDR3 is TGTGCCAGTAGCGATAGCGGCTACAATGAGCAGTTCTTC. Amino acids: CASSDSGYNEQFF.

The chain has TRBV28 and TRBJ2-2, with no clear D. V was pared by 6 bases and J by 3 bases, with 11 bases between. Germline V gene data show CDR1 as MDHEN and CDR2 as SYDVKM. This CDR3 region has 14 residues. CDR3 protein: CASSEVGYTGELFF. The DNA of the CDR3 is TGTGCCAGCAGCGAGGTGGGGTACACCGGGGAGCTGTTTTTT. Full variable domain (outside the CDR3, taken from reference TRBV28 and TRBJ2-2): DVKVTQSSRYLVKRTGEKVFLECVQDMDHENMFWYRQDPGLGLRLIYFSYDVKMKEKGDIPEGYSVSREKKERFSLILESASTNQTSMYLCASSEVGYTGELFFGEGSRLTVL.